This T cell receptor (beta chain) was recorded in a study of cytomegalovirus exposure and HLA in healthy donors. As for the study in general: As an earlier analysis found, roughly 180 million T cells yielded about 120 million unique TCR beta sequences. Study findings and constraints: Per a later analysis, HLA-associated TCR beta chains showed more clonal expansion than other, equally common TCR beta chains.

The germline gives CDR1 SGHRS, CDR2 YFSETQ. V lost 1 base and J lost 2; bases outside the gene matches: 2. The CDR3 contains 14 residues. A note on this clone: The antigen is unknown.

PCR employed 60 Vbeta and 13 Jbeta primers. Clones were sequenced by immunoSEQ multiplex PCR, and TCRdb holds only the in-frame ones, with some missing. This sample's table reports 56,000 or so clones. The chain combines TRBV5-1 with TRBJ2-5; TRBD2 matches at 7 bases. This receptor was obtained from a man aged 35 to 55 in good health and CMV-seropositive. Sequenced input: PBMCs. The CDR3 protein is CASSLWGGQETQYF. CDR3 DNA sequence: TGCGCCAGCAGCTTGTGGGGGGGGCAAGAGACCCAGTACTTC.